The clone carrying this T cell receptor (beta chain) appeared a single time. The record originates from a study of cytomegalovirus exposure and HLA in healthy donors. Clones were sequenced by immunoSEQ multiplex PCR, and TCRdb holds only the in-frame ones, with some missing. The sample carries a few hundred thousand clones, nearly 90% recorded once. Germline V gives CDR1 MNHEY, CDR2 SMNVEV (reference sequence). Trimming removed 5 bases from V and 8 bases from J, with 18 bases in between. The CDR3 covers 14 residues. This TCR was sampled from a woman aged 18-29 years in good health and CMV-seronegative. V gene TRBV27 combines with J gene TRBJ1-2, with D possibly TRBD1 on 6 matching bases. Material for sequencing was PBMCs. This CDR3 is CASSPLPGAGGYTF. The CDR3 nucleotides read TGTGCCAGCAGTCCCCTCCCAGGGGCCGGGGGCTACACCTTC.